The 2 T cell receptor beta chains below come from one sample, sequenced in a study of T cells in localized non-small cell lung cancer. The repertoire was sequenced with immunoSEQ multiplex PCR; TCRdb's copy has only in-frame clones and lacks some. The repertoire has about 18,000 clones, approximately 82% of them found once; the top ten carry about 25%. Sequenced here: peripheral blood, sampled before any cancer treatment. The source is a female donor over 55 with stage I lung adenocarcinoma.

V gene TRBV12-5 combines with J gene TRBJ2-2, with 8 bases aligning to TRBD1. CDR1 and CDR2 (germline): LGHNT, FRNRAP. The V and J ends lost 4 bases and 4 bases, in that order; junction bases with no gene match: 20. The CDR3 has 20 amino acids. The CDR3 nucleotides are TGTGCTAGTGGTTCGTGGAAGGGACAGGTCACTCTCGGTAGCACCGGGGAGCTGTTTTTT. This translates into CASGSWKGQVTLGSTGELFF. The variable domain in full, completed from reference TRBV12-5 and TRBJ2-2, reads DARVTQTPRHKVTEMGQEVTMRCQPILGHNTVFWYRQTMMQGLELLAYFRNRAPLDDSGMPKDRFSAEMPDATLATLKIQPSEPRDSAVYFCASGSWKGQVTLGSTGELFFGEGSRLTVL.

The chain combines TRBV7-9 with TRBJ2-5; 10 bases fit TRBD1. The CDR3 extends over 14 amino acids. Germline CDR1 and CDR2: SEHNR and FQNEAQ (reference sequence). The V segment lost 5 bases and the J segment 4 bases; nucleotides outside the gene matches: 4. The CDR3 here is CASSPRTGGETQYF. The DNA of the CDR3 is TGTGCCAGCAGCCCACGGACAGGGGGAGAGACCCAGTACTTC.